The 23 T cell receptor beta chains below all came from one sample that was sequenced in a study of shared clonotypes between healthy human individuals. Generated by immunoSEQ multiplex PCR, the TCRdb table keeps only in-frame clones and is missing some. The data show more than 1 million clones, 78% seen once. Source material: memory CD4+ T cells from PBMCs. Subset defined: CD45RA-negative fraction. The receptor set was obtained from a man younger than 35 in good health. Some clones in this sample may be carry-over from other donors' samples.

The rearrangement links TRBV5-1 to TRBJ1-1; D possibly corresponds to TRBD1 (6 bases). Germline CDR1 reads SGHRS; CDR2 reads YFSETQ. This CDR3 has 14 residues. V was cut by 1 base and J by 2 bases, with 9 bases left in between. The CDR3 DNA is TGCGCCAGCAGCTTGAGACAGGACAACACTGAAGCTTTCTTT. This translates into CASSLRQDNTEAFF.

The gene calls are TRBV28 and TRBJ2-6; D possibly corresponds to TRBD1 (6 bases). Germline CDR1 reads MDHEN; CDR2 reads SYDVKM. Trimming stripped 6 bases from V and 2 bases from J, with 14 bases between. This CDR3 region has 16 residues. This chain's CDR3 is CASRPTGRPGANVLTF. The CDR3 DNA sequence: TGTGCCAGCAGGCCAACAGGGCGACCTGGGGCCAACGTCCTGACTTTC.

The V and J genes are TRBV7-2 and TRBJ1-2, with D perhaps TRBD1 (6 bases). V was cut by 0 bases and J by 3 bases, with 11 bases left in between. The germline V gene has CDR1 SGHTA and CDR2 FQGNSA. The CDR3 spans 15 residues. CDR3 sequence (DNA): TGTGCCAGCAGCTTAGCAGGACAGTGGGACTATGGCTACACCTTC. Translation: CASSLAGQWDYGYTF.

The rearrangement joins TRBV10-3 to TRBJ1-2; no clear D. This CDR3 is 11 amino acids long. CDR1 and CDR2 from the germline V gene are ENHRY and SYGVKD. The germline V and J ends were trimmed by 3 bases and 10 bases, with 9 bases remaining between them. CDR3 in DNA: TGTGCCATCAGTGAAAACAGAGACTACACCTTC. It yields the protein CAISENRDYTF.

This clone was counted only a few times. The chain has TRBV30 and TRBJ1-1; D gene unclear. The CDR3 has 15 residues. Germline V gene sequence: CDR1 GTSNPN, CDR2 SVGIG (reference sequence). Trimming took off 3 bases at V and 1 base at J, with 15 bases between the two ends. CDR3 bases: TGTGCCTGGAGGGGGTATGGTGCTGCGAACACTGAAGCTTTCTTT. This codes for CAWRGYGAANTEAFF.

Details on this clone: The same CDR3 can be traced to other DNA sequences in this sample. The chain carries TRBV28 and TRBJ1-5; D call uncertain. This CDR3 spans 14 amino acids. Trimming stripped 9 bases from V and 4 bases from J, with 16 bases between. Germline CDR1 reads MDHEN; CDR2 reads SYDVKM. CDR3 DNA: TGTGCCAGTAGCGCGGGCAGTTTAAATCAGCCCCAGCATTTT. Translating gives CASSAGSLNQPQHF.

Concerning this clone: The sample has other DNA sequences that encode this CDR3 too. The chain combines TRBV7-9 with TRBJ1-5; D gene unclear. The CDR3 has 13 amino acids. The germline CDR1 and CDR2 sequences are SEHNR and FQNEAQ (reference sequence). V dropped 5 bases and J dropped 4 bases, with 9 bases sitting between them. The CDR3 DNA follows: TGTGCCAGCAGCCCCCAAGGAAATCAGCCCCAGCATTTT. Its protein is CASSPQGNQPQHF.

Remarks on this clone: This same CDR3 is encoded by further DNA sequences in the sample. This chain links TRBV6-5 with TRBJ2-5, with TRBD1 matching over 7 bases. Germline-derived CDR1 and CDR2 are MNHEY and SVGAGI. J gave up 1 base and V 6 bases, and 2 bases lay outside the gene matches. This CDR3 region has 13 residues. The CDR3 sequence: CASSRDSQETQYF. CDR3 DNA sequence: TGTGCCAGCAGCAGGGACAGCCAAGAGACCCAGTACTTC.

This clone has a count of ten or more. The V gene is TRBV9, the J gene TRBJ2-7; D could derive from TRBD1 or TRBD2 (5 bases each). V lost 0 bases to trimming and J lost 2 bases, with 12 bases between them. This CDR3 is built from 15 residues. From germline, CDR1 is SGDLS and CDR2 YYNGEE. CDR3 nucleotide sequence: TGTGCCAGCAGCGTAGACGGGACGGGCCCCTACGAGCAGTACTTC. Protein: CASSVDGTGPYEQYF.

The chain links TRBV7-9 to TRBJ2-5; 9 bases are a match to TRBD1. The V gene end was trimmed by 5 bases and the J gene end by 7 bases; junction bases not matched to a gene: 14. Germline CDR1 reads SEHNR; CDR2 reads FQNEAQ (reference sequence). This CDR3 spans 16 amino acids. The CDR3 coding sequence is TGTGCCAGCAGCACACGGGCCGGACAGGGGAGAGGGACCCAGTACTTC. Residues: CASSTRAGQGRGTQYF.

The rearrangement joins TRBV28 to TRBJ1-2; D may be TRBD1 (6 bases). CDR3 length equals 14 residues. V lost 0 bases and J 8 bases, leaving 13 bases between the germline ends. Germline CDR1 is MDHEN and CDR2 is SYDVKM. CDR3 loop: CASSLWAGAQGYTF. The CDR3 coding sequence is TGTGCCAGCAGTTTATGGGCAGGGGCGCAAGGCTACACCTTC.

This chain links TRBV7-3 with TRBJ2-7; D possibly corresponds to TRBD2 (6 bases). The length of the CDR3 is 16 residues. Germline values: CDR1 SGHTA, CDR2 FQGTGA. V dropped 0 bases and J dropped 2 bases, with 14 bases sitting between them. The CDR3 protein is CASSLTGPGVPYEQYF. The DNA of the CDR3 is TGTGCCAGCAGCTTAACCGGGCCGGGAGTCCCCTACGAGCAGTACTTC.

The chain combines TRBV30 with TRBJ1-6; D is undetermined. Germline loops: CDR1 GTSNPN, CDR2 SVGIG (reference sequence). The V and J ends lost 5 bases and 9 bases respectively, with 14 bases between them. This CDR3 is built from 13 residues. The CDR3 reads CAWRTFLRSPLHF. The CDR3 DNA is TGTGCCTGGCGGACCTTCTTGCGTTCACCCCTCCACTTT.

This clone has more than one count but fewer than ten. Other DNA sequences in the sample encode the same CDR3. The chain carries TRBV2 and TRBJ2-2, with D unclear. Germline CDR1 reads SNHLY; CDR2 reads FYNNEI. The CDR3 runs to 12 residues. Trimming stripped 2 bases from V and 3 bases from J, with 1 base between. The CDR3 DNA follows: TGTGCCAGCAGTGAACACACCGGGGAGCTGTTTTTT. Translation: CASSEHTGELFF.

The rearrangement links TRBV9 to TRBJ1-4; possible D gene TRBD1, 5 bases. In germline, CDR1 is SGDLS, CDR2 YYNGEE. V was cut by 4 bases and J by 10 bases, with 17 bases left in between. This CDR3 region has 14 residues. The CDR3: CASSLLGTGGKLFF. CDR3 coding DNA: TGTGCCAGCAGCCTCCTGGGAACAGGAGGAAAACTGTTTTTT. Together with reference TRBV9 and TRBJ1-4, the CDR3 gives the full variable domain: DSGVTQTPKHLITATGQRVTLRCSPRSGDLSVYWYQQSLDQGLQFLIQYYNGEERAKGNILERFSAQQFPDLHSELNLSSLELGDSALYFCASSLLGTGGKLFFGSGTQLSVL.

CDR3 residues: CASSQDLGTGGELFF. The CDR3, as DNA: TGTGCCAGCAGCCAAGATTTGGGAACCGGCGGGGAGCTGTTTTTT. V is TRBV4-2 and J is TRBJ2-2, with D unclear. Trimming left V 0 bases short and J 7 bases short, with 12 bases between. The V gene's germline CDR1 is LGHNA and CDR2 YNFKEQ. The CDR3 has 15 amino acids.

The chain recombines TRBV6-1 with TRBJ2-1, with a tentative D call TRBD2 (6 bases). CDR1 and CDR2 (germline): MNHNS, SASEGT. The CDR3 is 18 amino acids. Trimming removed 4 bases at V and 9 bases at J, with 28 bases between. The DNA for the CDR3 is TGTGCCAGCAGTGCCACCCGTTCGGGCGGGGCTCTGACGGGTGAGCAGTTCTTC. Its protein product is CASSATRSGGALTGEQFF.

J is TRBJ1-2 and V is TRBV5-1; 10 nucleotides match TRBD1. Germline trimming cut 3 bases from V and 6 bases from J; bases unmatched to any gene: 8. Germline V gives CDR1 SGHRS, CDR2 YFSETQ. This CDR3 spans 15 amino acids. CDR3 coding DNA: TGCGCCAGCAGCTACGTGACAGGGGGCGATGATGGCTACACCTTC. Protein: CASSYVTGGDDGYTF.

The V call is TRBV25-1, the J call TRBJ1-1, with 9 bases matching TRBD1. The CDR3 is 15 residues long. In germline, CDR1 is MGHDK, CDR2 SYGVNS. J lost 7 bases, V lost 2 bases, and 8 bases had no gene match. CDR3 loop: CASSEPSGTGNEAFF. For the CDR3, the DNA is TGTGCCAGCAGTGAACCTTCGGGGACAGGGAATGAAGCTTTCTTT.

The chain has TRBV28 and TRBJ1-2, with 10 bases lining up with TRBD1. V lost 2 bases, J lost 6 bases, and 6 bases stayed unmatched. Germline V CDR1 and CDR2: MDHEN, SYDVKM. The CDR3 consists of 15 residues. The CDR3 sequence is CASSLLTGGYNGYTF. The CDR3, as DNA: TGTGCCAGCAGTTTACTGACAGGGGGCTATAATGGCTACACCTTC.

Notes on this clone: This specimen includes other DNA sequences encoding the same CDR3. This sequence joins TRBV5-1 and TRBJ1-3; D is unclear. Germline values: CDR1 SGHRS, CDR2 YFSETQ. The CDR3 is 14 amino acids. V was pared by 0 bases and J by 4 bases, with 8 bases between. The CDR3: CASSLGGPGNTIYF. The CDR3 region has the DNA TGCGCCAGCAGCTTGGGCGGACCGGGAAACACCATATATTTT.

The chain employs TRBV4-1 and TRBJ2-3; TRBD1 agrees at 9 bases. Losses at the gene ends were 8 bases for V and 4 bases for J; bases not matched to a gene: 10. The CDR3 is made up of 15 amino acids. The germline CDR1 and CDR2 sequences are MGHRA and YSYEKL. The CDR3: CASAGQGVTPDTQYF. The CDR3 coding sequence is TGCGCCAGCGCGGGACAGGGAGTGACCCCAGATACGCAGTATTTT.

The CDR3 loop reads CASSERRGPLDQPQHF. DNA for the CDR3: TGTGCCAGCAGTGAAAGGCGAGGTCCTCTCGATCAGCCCCAGCATTTT. This chain links TRBV6-1 with TRBJ1-5, with D unresolved. The CDR3 is 16 residues long. Germline V CDR1 and CDR2: MNHNS, SASEGT. Trimming pared 2 bases from V and 5 bases from J, leaving 16 bases between.